These 20 T cell receptor beta chains were all obtained from the same sample, sequenced in a study of cytomegalovirus exposure and HLA in healthy donors. The PCR used 60 Vbeta and 13 Jbeta primers. Measured with immunoSEQ multiplex PCR; TCRdb has only the in-frame clones, and not every one. The sample yields some 150,000 clones, 80% to 90% seen once. The sequenced sample consisted of PBMCs. These TCRs come from a woman in her thirties in good health and CMV-seropositive.

As for this clone: A junction boundary mismatches the germline segment, possibly from a read error. The J gene is TRBJ2-2, the V gene TRBV27; 7 bases are shared with TRBD2. CDR3 length: 16 residues. Germline V CDR1 and CDR2: MNHEY, SMNVEV (reference sequence). The CDR3 sequence is CASSVGFGGSTRELFF. CDR3 DNA: TGTGCCAGCAGTGTAGGGTTCGGGGGGAGCACCAGGGAGCTGTTTTTT.

The rearrangement uses TRBV6-1 and TRBJ2-7; 11 positions agree with TRBD2. V lost 11 bases to trimming and J lost 4 bases; unmatched junction nucleotides: 7. CDR1 MNHNS and CDR2 SASEGT come from the germline V gene. The CDR3 length is 13 residues. CDR3 amino acids: CAGSGTSGYEQYF. The CDR3, as DNA: TGTGCCGGTTCCGGGACTAGCGGTTACGAGCAGTACTTC.

V is TRBV7-8 and J is TRBJ2-1, with D perhaps TRBD2 (6 bases). Trimming stripped 3 bases from V and 7 bases from J, with 10 bases between. Germline CDR1 SGHVS, CDR2 FQNEAQ. The CDR3 runs to 13 residues. The CDR3: CASSFLGGNEQFF. CDR3 DNA: TGTGCCAGCAGCTTCCTTGGGGGGAATGAGCAGTTCTTC.

The chain has TRBV7-9 and TRBJ2-7, with 9 nucleotides matching TRBD1. The CDR3 is made up of 16 amino acids. Germline V CDR1 and CDR2: SEHNR, FQNEAQ (reference sequence). The V segment lost 1 base and the J segment 3 bases; nucleotides outside the gene matches: 7. The CDR3 region is CASSLGVDRGNYEQYF. The CDR3 DNA follows: TGTGCCAGCAGCTTAGGTGTCGACAGGGGGAACTACGAGCAGTACTTC. The variable domain in full, completed from reference TRBV7-9 and TRBJ2-7, reads DTGVSQNPRHKITKRGQNVTFRCDPISEHNRLYWYRQTLGQGPEFLTYFQNEAQLEKSRLLSDRFSAERPKGSFSTLEIQRTEQGDSAMYLCASSLGVDRGNYEQYFGPGTRLTVT.

This chain connects TRBV2 to TRBJ1-1; D perhaps matches TRBD1 (5 bases). The germline V and J ends were trimmed by 6 bases and 1 base, with 9 bases remaining between them. The CDR3 consists of 13 residues. Per the germline V gene, CDR1 is SNHLY and CDR2 is FYNNEI. CDR3 in amino acids: CASSQDRNTEAFF. In DNA form, the CDR3 reads TGTGCCAGCAGCCAAGACAGGAACACTGAAGCTTTCTTT.

The V and J genes are TRBV18 and TRBJ1-1; 8 nucleotides agree with TRBD1. Germline V gene sequence: CDR1 KGHSH, CDR2 LQKENI. J was trimmed by 4 bases and V by 3 bases; bases with no gene match: 13. There are 17 residues in the CDR3. The CDR3 spells CASSPRDRQVGSTEAFF. The CDR3 nucleotides read TGTGCCAGCTCACCTCGGGACAGGCAAGTTGGGTCCACTGAAGCTTTCTTT.

In DNA, the CDR3 is TGTGCCAGCAGCTCACAGGGCCGTGGGGGCTACACCTTC. Amino acids: CASSSQGRGGYTF. This chain connects TRBV11-3 to TRBJ1-2; D is possibly TRBD1 (6 bases). In germline, CDR1 is SGHNT, CDR2 YENEEA. Trimming left V 4 bases short and J 8 bases short, with 14 bases between. The CDR3 has 13 residues.

The V and J genes are TRBV6-6 and TRBJ1-3, with 8 bases identical to TRBD1. This CDR3 region has 16 residues. After removal of 4 bases from V and 0 bases from J, the junction contained 5 bases not matched to a gene. The germline V gene encodes CDR1 MNHNY and CDR2 SVGAGI (reference sequence). The CDR3 reads CASSSNRGDSGNTIYF. The CDR3 DNA reads as TGTGCCAGCAGTTCGAACAGGGGGGACTCTGGAAACACCATATATTTT.

The V and J genes are TRBV5-6 and TRBJ1-4; D is possibly TRBD1 (6 bases). Germline V gene data show CDR1 as SGHDT and CDR2 as YYEEEE. V was trimmed by 0 bases and J by 0 bases, leaving 12 bases between them. There are 17 residues in the CDR3. The CDR3 spells CASSLGAQGSTNEKLFF. In DNA, the CDR3 is TGTGCCAGCAGCTTGGGGGCACAGGGCTCAACTAATGAAAAACTGTTTTTT.

The chain has TRBV19 and TRBJ1-5, with D unclear. Germline loops: CDR1 LNHDA, CDR2 SQIVND (reference sequence). Trimming left V 6 bases short and J 4 bases short, with 7 bases between. The CDR3 has 12 amino acids. The CDR3 DNA reads TGTGCCAGTAGCCCCCTGAATCAGCCCCAGCATTTT. Amino acids: CASSPLNQPQHF.

V is TRBV27 and J is TRBJ2-7; 7 positions agree with TRBD2. V lost 5 bases, J lost 5 bases, and 9 bases stayed unmatched. Per germline, CDR1 MNHEY and CDR2 SMNVEV (reference sequence). The length of the CDR3 is 14 residues. The chain's CDR3 is CASSQRAGLNEQYF. Written as DNA, the CDR3 is TGTGCCAGCAGTCAGCGAGCGGGACTAAACGAGCAGTACTTC.

The chain is built from TRBV11-2 and TRBJ2-2; 9 bases map to TRBD2. V lost 1 base, J lost 2 bases, and 2 bases stayed unmatched. Germline V gene data show CDR1 as SGHAT and CDR2 as FQNNGV. The CDR3 is 16 residues long. The CDR3 reads CASSLALAGNTGELFF. The CDR3 region has the DNA TGTGCCAGCAGCTTAGCACTAGCGGGTAACACCGGGGAGCTGTTTTTT.

V gene TRBV28 combines with J gene TRBJ1-4, with 7 nucleotides matching TRBD1. Germline loops: CDR1 MDHEN, CDR2 SYDVKM. The junction had 11 bases not matched to a gene; V was cut back by 3 bases and J by 10 bases. CDR3 size: 15 residues. The CDR3 DNA sequence: TGTGCCAGCAGTTTCCCTGGCGGGACAGAAGGAAAACTGTTTTTT. Its translation: CASSFPGGTEGKLFF.

V and J are TRBV7-2 and TRBJ2-3, with D tentatively TRBD2 (7 bases). CDR1 is SGHTA, CDR2 FQGNSA, per germline. The CDR3 is made up of 16 amino acids. V was cut by 5 bases and J by 0 bases, with 15 bases left in between. The CDR3 DNA reads as TGTGCCAGCAGCCTGGGGGGGGCCTCTAGCACAGATACGCAGTATTTT. As protein: CASSLGGASSTDTQYF.

This chain connects TRBV30 to TRBJ1-1; 7 bases match TRBD1. Germline CDR1 reads GTSNPN; CDR2 reads SVGIG (reference sequence). With 4 bases clipped from V and 14 bases from J, the junction kept 16 bases outside the gene matches. The CDR3 is made up of 13 amino acids. The CDR3 loop reads CAWTQGRQGIMFF. The CDR3 nucleotides read TGTGCCTGGACTCAGGGGAGACAGGGTATTATGTTCTTT.

The chain employs TRBV7-2 and TRBJ1-5, with 9 bases that match TRBD1. V shed 5 bases and J 9 bases; nucleotides not matched to a gene: 11. CDR1 SGHTA and CDR2 FQGNSA come from the germline V gene. The CDR3 is 15 residues long. This CDR3 is CASSQPGQGSWPQHF. The CDR3 coding sequence is TGTGCCAGCAGCCAACCGGGACAGGGTTCATGGCCCCAGCATTTT. Using reference TRBV7-2 and TRBJ1-5 for the parts outside the CDR3, the full variable domain is GAGVSQSPSNKVTEKGKDVELRCDPISGHTALYWYRQSLGQGLEFLIYFQGNSAPDKSGLPSDRFSAERTGGSVSTLTIQRTQQEDSAVYLCASSQPGQGSWPQHFGDGTRLSIL.

The rearrangement joins TRBV5-4 to TRBJ2-5, with TRBD1 matching 7 bases. CDR1 SGHNT and CDR2 YYREEE come from the germline V gene (reference sequence). V lost 0 bases to trimming and J lost 4 bases; unmatched junction nucleotides: 0. The CDR3 runs to 13 residues. As DNA, the CDR3 is TGTGCCAGCAGCTTGGGACAGGGAGAGACCCAGTACTTC. Translation: CASSLGQGETQYF.

The chain has TRBV10-3 and TRBJ2-1; perhaps TRBD2 as D (5 bases). CDR3 size: 13 residues. Trimming removed 10 bases at V and 8 bases at J, with 18 bases between. CDR1 is ENHRY and CDR2 is SYGVKD in the germline V gene. Written as DNA, the CDR3 is TGTGCCACCACCTCCCCGGCCGGGGATGAGCAGTTCTTC. It translates to CATTSPAGDEQFF.

V usage is TRBV5-1 and J usage is TRBJ2-4; perhaps TRBD1 as D (6 bases). CDR1 and CDR2 (germline): SGHRS, YFSETQ. Trimming shortened V by 1 base and J by 3 bases, and 14 bases separated the two germline ends. The CDR3 runs 16 residues. CDR3 amino acids: CASSLSRGLDKNIQYF. For the CDR3, the DNA is TGCGCCAGCAGCTTGTCAAGGGGGTTGGACAAAAACATTCAGTACTTC.

The V gene is TRBV7-9, the J gene TRBJ2-3; D might be TRBD2 (6 bases). The CDR3 runs to 13 residues. Germline V gene data show CDR1 as SEHNR and CDR2 as FQNEAQ (reference sequence). V gave up 5 bases and J gave up 4 bases, with 10 bases separating them. The CDR3: CASSRSGADTQYF. CDR3 nucleotide sequence: TGTGCCAGCAGCCGGTCGGGGGCAGATACGCAGTATTTT.